The text below deals with one T cell receptor beta chain. Antigen specificity is unknown. The data are from a study of shared clonotypes between healthy human individuals. Overall study: A couple of female and a few male donors aged 18 to 49 were enrolled. Notes on the study in general: Sorted-subset sequencing, rarefaction showed, was incomplete despite large depth.

Each of the donors was a healthy adult who was HIV-negative and had not had a recent acute infection or vaccination. The method was immunoSEQ multiplex PCR; TCRdb's version includes in-frame clones alone and lacks a portion of them. The sample records more than 400,000 clones, 90% to 97% being singletons. CDR3 length: 14 residues. The germline V gene has CDR1 SGHTA and CDR2 FQGTGA. V lost 2 bases to trimming and J lost 2 bases, with 10 bases between them. Sequencing was done on a sample of naive CD4+ T cells sorted from blood. Subset indicated: CD45RA+ positively selected. The origin of this receptor is a woman in her 30s in good health. The chain links TRBV7-3 to TRBJ2-7, with unresolved D. The CDR3 protein is CASSLVVETYEQYF. CDR3 nucleotide sequence: TGTGCCAGCAGCTTAGTCGTGGAAACCTACGAGCAGTACTTC.